The rows below give T cell receptor beta chains drawn from one sample of a study of OX40 agonist ivuxolimab in advanced cancers. Here immunoSEQ multiplex PCR was the method, and the copy in TCRdb shows in-frame clones only, minus some. The table shows 15,000 to 20,000 clones, with 74% occurring only once. The starting material was CD4+ or CD8+ T cells sorted from blood, obtained in a trial of the OX40 agonist ivuxolimab. These TCRs come from an adult with an advanced solid tumor such as melanoma, head and neck, liver or kidney cancer. The CDR3 runs from the conserved cysteine through the conserved F or W. D genes are given only for firm matches. Size tells how often a clone was seen (once, few, many) or the class of an expanded clone, and some rows leave it out.

clone_size d_call cdr3_length j_call v_call cdr3_nt cdr3_aa
. TRBD1 15 TRBJ2-5 TRBV11-2 TGTGCCAGCAGCTTAGAACAGGGGCAGGTAGAGACCCAGTACTTC CASSLEQGQVETQYF
few . 15 TRBJ2-3 TRBV6-5 TGTGCCAGCAGTTACTCCAGGGGGGCCTCAGATACGCAGTATTTT CASSYSRGASDTQYF
few TRBD2 15 TRBJ2-1 TRBV9 TGTGCCAGCAGCGTAGAGCTAGCGGGAGGCGATGAGCAGTTCTTC CASSVELAGGDEQFF
. . 13 TRBJ1-1 TRBV27 TGTGCCAGCAGTTTGCAAAGGAACACTGAAGCTTTCTTT CASSLQRNTEAFF
few TRBD2 13 TRBJ2-7 TRBV6-5 TGTGCCAGCAGTGGGACTAGCGGCTACGAGCAGTACTTC CASSGTSGYEQYF
once TRBD2 17 TRBJ2-7 TRBV13 TGTGCCAGCAGCTTGGGACTAGCGGGGGCGCGCCCCTACGAGCAGTACTTC CASSLGLAGARPYEQYF
once . 13 TRBJ2-5 TRBV6-5 TGTGCCAGCAGTCCCGCGGACCAAGAGACCCAGTACTTC CASSPADQETQYF
. TRBD1 16 TRBJ1-1 TRBV9 TGTGCCAGCAGCCCCCCTCGGGGACAGGGTCCCGCCGGAGCTTTCTTT CASSPPRGQGPAGAFF
. . 15 TRBJ2-1 TRBV2 TGTGCCAGCAGCGACTCCATGCGTGGGGGATATGAGCAGTTCTTC CASSDSMRGGYEQFF
. . 13 TRBJ2-2 TRBV27 TGTGCCAGCAGCTTCCGCGGCACCGGGGAGCTGTTTTTT CASSFRGTGELFF
few . 17 TRBJ2-1 TRBV5-4 TGTGCCAGCAGCTTGGGCGAGCTGGGTAGCTCCTACAATGAGCAGTTCTTC CASSLGELGSSYNEQFF
. . 14 TRBJ2-7 TRBV4-2 TGTGCCAGCAGCCAAGCCTTAGGTTCCTACGAGGGGTACTTC CASSQALGSYEGYF
few . 13 TRBJ2-5 TRBV18 TGTGCCAGCTCACTAGCGGACCAAGAGACCCAGTACTTC CASSLADQETQYF
. TRBD2 14 TRBJ2-7 TRBV27 TGTGCCAGCAGAGTACTAGCGGACTCCTACGAGCAGTACTTC CASRVLADSYEQYF
. . 15 TRBJ2-7 TRBV6-6 TGTGCCAGCAGTTATCTCGGGACACCGACCTACGAGCAGTACTTC CASSYLGTPTYEQYF
once . 16 TRBJ2-5 TRBV6-6 TGTGCCAGCAGTTTCCCCCAGGGAGGAGCGAGGGAGACCCAGTACTTC CASSFPQGGARETQYF
. . 17 TRBJ2-1 TRBV19 TGTGCCAGTAGTATGAGCCATGCGGGGGCTTACTACAATGAGCAGTTCTTC CASSMSHAGAYYNEQFF
. . 17 TRBJ1-2 TRBV7-9 TGTGCCAGCAGCTTAGCGCCGAGGGGTTTTCACAACTATGGCTACACCTTC CASSLAPRGFHNYGYTF
. . 13 TRBJ1-1 TRBV7-6 TGTGCCAGCAGCTTCGACAGCTACACTGAAGCTTTCTTT CASSFDSYTEAFF
. TRBD1 18 TRBJ2-1 TRBV10-3 TGTGCCATCAGTGACTCGGGCCCGCGGGACAGGGTATTTGGTGAGCAGTTCTTC CAISDSGPRDRVFGEQFF
. . 15 TRBJ1-3 TRBV12-5 TGTGCTAGTGGTTTGGTACCCACGGCTGGAAACACCATATATTTT CASGLVPTAGNTIYF
once TRBD2 14 TRBJ2-3 TRBV10-2 TGCGCCAGCAGTGGGCTAGCGGGCACAGATACGCAGTATTTT CASSGLAGTDTQYF
. . 11 TRBJ2-7 TRBV29-1 TGCAGCGCCCTAGAGTTGGGAGAGCAGTACTTC CSALELGEQYF
. . 13 TRBJ1-1 TRBV6-5 TGTGCCAGCAGCCCTACAGGTAACACTGAAGCTTTCTTT CASSPTGNTEAFF
once . 13 TRBJ1-5 TRBV5-3 TGTGCCAGAAGCTTGAGAGGGAACCAGCCCCAGCATTTT CARSLRGNQPQHF
once . 14 TRBJ2-6 TRBV29-1 TGCAGCGTTGAAGGGGGCCCTGGGGCCAACGTCCTGACTTTC CSVEGGPGANVLTF
few . 15 TRBJ1-2 TRBV4-1 TGCGCCAGCAGCCAAGATGGGGGGGCAAACTATGGCTACACCTTC CASSQDGGANYGYTF
. . 15 TRBJ1-1 TRBV13 TGTGCCAGCAGCTTATTGTTAAGGGAGAACACTGAAGCTTTCTTT CASSLLLRENTEAFF
. . 12 TRBJ2-7 TRBV7-9 TGTGCCAGCAGCCCCGGAGTGGACGAGCAGTACTTC CASSPGVDEQYF
. TRBD1 13 TRBJ2-7 TRBV5-8 TGTGCCAGCAGCTATGGGACAGACTACGAGCAGTACTTC CASSYGTDYEQYF
. TRBD2 14 TRBJ2-2 TRBV30 TGTGCCTGGGGTGCGGGAGTGGGCACCGGGGAGCTGTTTTTT CAWGAGVGTGELFF
. . 13 TRBJ2-4 TRBV19 TGTGCCAGTGTGCAGCCGATGGAAAACATTCAGTACTTC CASVQPMENIQYF
few . 10 TRBJ2-5 TRBV6-6 TGTGCCAGCAGGGAAGGGACCCAGTACTTC CASREGTQYF
. . 16 TRBJ2-2 TRBV6-5 TGTGCCAGCAGTTACTTCCCCTCGGGACACACCGGGGAGCTGTTTTTT CASSYFPSGHTGELFF
. . 12 TRBJ1-2 TRBV6-1 TGTGCCAGCAGTGACCAGGAGTTAGGCTACACCTTC CASSDQELGYTF
. TRBD1 13 TRBJ1-2 TRBV5-6 TGTGCCAGCAGCCAGGGACAGGTGTATGGCTACACCTTC CASSQGQVYGYTF